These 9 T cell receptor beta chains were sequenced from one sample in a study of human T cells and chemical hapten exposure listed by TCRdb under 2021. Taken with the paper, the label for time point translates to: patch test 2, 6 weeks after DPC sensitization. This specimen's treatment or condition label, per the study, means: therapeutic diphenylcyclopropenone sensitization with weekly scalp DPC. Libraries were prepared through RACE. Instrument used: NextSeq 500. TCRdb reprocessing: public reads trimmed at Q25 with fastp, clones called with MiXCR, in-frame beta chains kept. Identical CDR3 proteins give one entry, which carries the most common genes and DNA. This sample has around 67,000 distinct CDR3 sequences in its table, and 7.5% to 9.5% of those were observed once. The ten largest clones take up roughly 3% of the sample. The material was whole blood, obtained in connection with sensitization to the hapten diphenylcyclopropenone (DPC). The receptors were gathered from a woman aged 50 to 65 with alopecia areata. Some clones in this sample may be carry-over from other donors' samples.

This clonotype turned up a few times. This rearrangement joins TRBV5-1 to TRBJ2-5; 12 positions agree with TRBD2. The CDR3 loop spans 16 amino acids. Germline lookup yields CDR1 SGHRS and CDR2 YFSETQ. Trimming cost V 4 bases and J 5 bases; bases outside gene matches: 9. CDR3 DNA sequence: TGCGCCAGCAGCCCTGGACTAGCGGGGAGTATTGAGACCCAGTACTTC. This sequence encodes CASSPGLAGSIETQYF. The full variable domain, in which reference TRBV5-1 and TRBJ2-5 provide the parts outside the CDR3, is KAGVTQTPRYLIKTRGQQVTLSCSPISGHRSVSWYQQTPGQGLQFLFEYFSETQRNKGNFPGRFSGRQFSNSRSEMNVSTLELGDSALYLCASSPGLAGSIETQYFGPGTRLLVL.

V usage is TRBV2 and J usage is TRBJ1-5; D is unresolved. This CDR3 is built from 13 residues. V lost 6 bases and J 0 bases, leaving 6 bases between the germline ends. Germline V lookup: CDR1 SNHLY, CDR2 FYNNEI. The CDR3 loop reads CASSQDSNQPQHF. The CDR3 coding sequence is TGTGCCAGCAGCCAGGATAGCAATCAGCCCCAGCATTTT. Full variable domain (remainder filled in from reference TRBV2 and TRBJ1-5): EPEVTQTPSHQVTQMGQEVILRCVPISNHLYFYWYRQILGQKVEFLVSFYNNEISEKSEIFDDQFSVERPDGSNFTLKIRSTKLEDSAMYFCASSQDSNQPQHFGDGTRLSIL.

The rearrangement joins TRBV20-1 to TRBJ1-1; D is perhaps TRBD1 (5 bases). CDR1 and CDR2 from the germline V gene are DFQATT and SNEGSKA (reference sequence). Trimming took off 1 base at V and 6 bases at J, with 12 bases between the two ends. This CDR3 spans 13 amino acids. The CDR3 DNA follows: TGCAGTGCTAGAGGCCAGGGAGGACCTGAAGCTTTCTTT. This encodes CSARGQGGPEAFF.

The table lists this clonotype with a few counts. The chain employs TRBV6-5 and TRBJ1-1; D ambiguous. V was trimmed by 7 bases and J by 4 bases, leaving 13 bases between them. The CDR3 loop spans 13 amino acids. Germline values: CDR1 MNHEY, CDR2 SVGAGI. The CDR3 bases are TGTGCCAGCACCCACCGCCAGTTCACTGAAGCTTTCTTT. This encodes CASTHRQFTEAFF.

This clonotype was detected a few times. CDR3 nucleotides: TGTGCCAGCAGCTTTTCTGGCGGGGAGCTGTTTTTT. Encoded protein: CASSFSGGELFF. V usage is TRBV11-2 and J usage is TRBJ2-2, with no clear D. This CDR3 is built from 12 residues. Germline V lookup: CDR1 SGHAT, CDR2 FQNNGV. With 3 bases removed from V and 7 bases from J, the gap between germline ends came to 6 bases.

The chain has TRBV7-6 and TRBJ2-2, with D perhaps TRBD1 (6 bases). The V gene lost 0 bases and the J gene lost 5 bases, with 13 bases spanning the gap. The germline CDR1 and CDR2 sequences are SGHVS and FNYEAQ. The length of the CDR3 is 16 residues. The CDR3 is CASSLAQGLGTGELFF. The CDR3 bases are TGTGCCAGCAGCTTAGCACAGGGCCTGGGGACCGGGGAGCTGTTTTTT.

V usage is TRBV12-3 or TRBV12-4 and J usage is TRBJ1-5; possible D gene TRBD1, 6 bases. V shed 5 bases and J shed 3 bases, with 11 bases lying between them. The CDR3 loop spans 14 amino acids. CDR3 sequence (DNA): TGTGCCAGCAGTACAGGGACTGCCAATCAGCCCCAGCATTTT. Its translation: CASSTGTANQPQHF.

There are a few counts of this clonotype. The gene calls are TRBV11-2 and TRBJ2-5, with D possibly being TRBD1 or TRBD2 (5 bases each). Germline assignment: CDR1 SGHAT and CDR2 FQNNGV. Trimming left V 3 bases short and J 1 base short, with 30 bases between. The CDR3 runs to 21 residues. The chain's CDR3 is CASSFQGLLPGGASLQETQYF. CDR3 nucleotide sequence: TGTGCCAGCAGCTTCCAGGGTCTCCTACCCGGAGGAGCCTCGCTCCAAGAGACCCAGTACTTC.

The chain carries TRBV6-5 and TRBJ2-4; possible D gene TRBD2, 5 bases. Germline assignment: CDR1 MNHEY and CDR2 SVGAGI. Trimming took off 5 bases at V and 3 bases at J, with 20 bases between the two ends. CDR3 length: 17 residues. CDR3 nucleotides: TGTGCCAGCAGTCCCTATTCTAGCTCGGGTGGCAAAAACATTCAGTACTTC. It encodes CASSPYSSSGGKNIQYF.